A single sample gave rise to the 11 T cell receptor beta chains below, sequenced in a study of response to subunit inactivated influenza vaccine. Via MiXCR, TCRdb re-called the RT-PCR reads, giving one row per CDR3 protein. The table lists around 850,000 distinct CDR3 sequences, less than 20% of them singletons. This specimen consisted of PBMCs from blood, obtained about 5 days after vaccination. The receptors shown here come from a man aged 45-65 years who received an inactivated influenza vaccine.

The V and J genes are TRBV20-1 and TRBJ2-1, with D tentatively TRBD1 (6 bases). Germline V CDR1 and CDR2: DFQATT, SNEGSKA (reference sequence). The V end was cut by 0 bases, the J end by 2 bases, with 14 bases between. This CDR3 has 16 amino acids. The CDR3 sequence: CSARDLTTGAYNEQFF. In DNA form, the CDR3 reads TGCAGTGCTAGAGATCTGACGACAGGTGCCTACAATGAGCAGTTCTTC.

This clonotype occurred a few times. The chain links TRBV6-1 to TRBJ2-3, with D possibly being TRBD1 or TRBD2 (6 bases each). Germline V gene data show CDR1 as MNHNS and CDR2 as SASEGT. V was shortened by 6 bases and J by 0 bases, with 13 bases between the two germline ends. The CDR3 contains 15 residues. The CDR3 here is CASSDLGGSTDTQYF. As DNA, the CDR3 is TGTGCCAGCAGCGACTTAGGGGGGAGCACAGATACGCAGTATTTT.

The table lists this clonotype with a few counts. V and J are TRBV4-2 and TRBJ2-7; 7 bases agree with TRBD1. Per the germline V gene, CDR1 is LGHNA and CDR2 is YNFKEQ. This CDR3 is 14 amino acids long. With V trimmed by 3 bases and J by 3 bases, 5 bases remained unmatched. The CDR3 bases are TGTGCCAGCAGCCATAACAGGGGTGGCTACGAGCAGTACTTC. Its translation is CASSHNRGGYEQYF.

The chain has TRBV5-7 and TRBJ2-4, with 7 bases that match TRBD1. TRBV5-7 is known as an ORF, though its function is uncertain. The trim removed 4 bases at V and 4 bases at J, leaving 11 bases unmatched. This CDR3 comprises 16 residues. CDR3 sequence reads: CASSERTGRRKNIQYF. CDR3 bases: TGTGCCAGCAGCGAAAGGACAGGAAGGAGGAAAAACATTCAGTACTTC.

This clonotype was seen a few times. The chain combines TRBV15 with TRBJ2-3; 9 bases map to TRBD1. This CDR3 comprises 16 residues. The germline CDR1 and CDR2 sequences are LNHNV and YYDKDF (reference sequence). V lost 3 bases, J lost 4 bases, and 8 bases stayed unmatched. The CDR3 loop is CATSRGDRAAADTQYF. The CDR3 DNA reads as TGTGCCACCAGCAGGGGGGACAGGGCGGCCGCAGATACGCAGTATTTT.

The genes are TRBV7-9 and TRBJ1-5; the D is unclear. This CDR3 has 13 residues. Trimming shortened V by 7 bases and J by 5 bases, and 12 bases separated the two germline ends. The germline V gene has CDR1 SEHNR and CDR2 FQNEAQ (reference sequence). CDR3 DNA sequence: TGTGCCAGCACCCCAAACCATGATCAGCCCCAGCATTTT. Its translation is CASTPNHDQPQHF. Full variable domain (remainder filled in from reference TRBV7-9 and TRBJ1-5): DTGVSQNPRHKITKRGQNVTFRCDPISEHNRLYWYRQTLGQGPEFLTYFQNEAQLEKSRLLSDRFSAERPKGSFSTLEIQRTEQGDSAMYLCASTPNHDQPQHFGDGTRLSIL.

This chain links TRBV18 with TRBJ2-1; the D is unclear. Germline-derived CDR1 and CDR2 are KGHSH and LQKENI. CDR3 size: 11 residues. The V end was cut by 6 bases, the J end by 5 bases, with 5 bases between. The CDR3 here is CASSGNNEQFF. CDR3 bases: TGTGCCAGCTCGGGGAACAATGAGCAGTTCTTC.

This clonotype has a handful of counts. This chain joins TRBV20-1 and TRBJ2-5; 7 bases fit TRBD1. In germline, CDR1 is DFQATT, CDR2 SNEGSKA (reference sequence). The CDR3 consists of 14 residues. J gave up 5 bases and V 0 bases, and 6 bases lay outside the gene matches. The CDR3 loop reads CSARDLRGRETQYF. The CDR3 nucleotides are TGCAGTGCTAGAGACTTGAGGGGGCGCGAGACCCAGTACTTC.

This chain links TRBV28 with TRBJ2-7, with 8 bases lining up with TRBD1. J was trimmed by 4 bases and V by 2 bases; bases with no gene match: 4. The CDR3 runs to 14 residues. CDR1 is MDHEN and CDR2 is SYDVKM in the germline V gene. This chain's CDR3 is CASSLRNRGYEQYF. CDR3 DNA sequence: TGTGCCAGCAGTTTAAGAAACAGGGGGTACGAGCAGTACTTC.

The chain joins TRBV7-2 to TRBJ2-1; D perhaps matches TRBD2 (7 bases). Trimming took 5 bases from V and 9 from J, leaving 20 bases between them. CDR3 length equals 15 residues. Germline CDR1 reads SGHTA; CDR2 reads FQGNSA. The CDR3 sequence: CASSLKGLGGGEQFF. The CDR3 DNA sequence: TGTGCCAGCAGCCTAAAAGGACTAGGGGGGGGTGAGCAGTTCTTC.

On this clonotype: The junction and the germline gene differ at one end; a read error may be behind it. This chain links TRBV10-3 with TRBJ2-7; 9 nucleotides line up with TRBD1. CDR3 length equals 16 residues. Germline values: CDR1 ENHRY, CDR2 SYGVKD. In DNA form, the CDR3 reads TGTGCCATCAGTGAGTCGGGGGGACAGGGAAGCTACGAGCTGTACTTC. Translation: CAISESGGQGSYELYF.